Below are 12 T cell receptor beta chains sequenced from a single sample in a study of cytomegalovirus exposure and HLA in healthy donors. The protocol was immunoSEQ multiplex PCR, while the TCRdb copy is restricted to in-frame clones and leaves out a portion. The sample has tens of thousands of clones, around 93% seen once. The sequenced material came from PBMCs. These receptors originate from a woman aged 18-29 years in good health and CMV-seropositive.

The CDR3 here is CASSRQGAANYGYTF. The DNA for the CDR3 is TGTGCCAGCAGCAGGCAGGGGGCGGCGAACTATGGCTACACCTTC. The genes are TRBV5-8 and TRBJ1-2, with TRBD1 matching over 8 bases. Germline CDR1 and CDR2: SGHTS and YDEGEE. J lost 2 bases, V lost 4 bases, and 7 bases had no gene match. The CDR3 sequence is 15 residues long. Full variable domain (missing parts from reference TRBV5-8 and TRBJ1-2): EAGVTQSPTHLIKTRGQQATLRCSPISGHTSVYWYQQALGLGLQFLLWYDEGEERNRGNFPPRFSGRQFPNYSSELNVNALELEDSALYLCASSRQGAANYGYTFGSGTRLTVV.

The J gene is TRBJ2-1, the V gene TRBV2; a possible D gene is TRBD2 (5 bases). V shed 1 base and J shed 0 bases, with 10 bases lying between them. CDR3 size: 16 residues. Germline V gene lookup returns CDR1 SNHLY and CDR2 FYNNEI. DNA for the CDR3: TGTGCCAGCAGTGAAGGACTCACTAGCTCCTACAATGAGCAGTTCTTC. It codes for CASSEGLTSSYNEQFF.

The chain carries TRBV28 and TRBJ1-1; D remains ambiguous. The germline V gene encodes CDR1 MDHEN and CDR2 SYDVKM. This CDR3 region has 15 residues. V was clipped by 7 bases and J by 4 bases, with 19 bases between them. The CDR3 loop reads CASNPRFPLSTEAFF. The CDR3 nucleotides are TGTGCCAGCAACCCCCGCTTCCCTCTGAGCACTGAAGCTTTCTTT.

V usage is TRBV6-6 and J usage is TRBJ1-2, with D hard to call. CDR3 size: 13 residues. CDR1 is MNHNY and CDR2 is SVGAGI in the germline V gene (reference sequence). Trimming left V 4 bases short and J 4 bases short, with 10 bases between. The CDR3 here is CASSSLAGYGYTF. The CDR3 DNA sequence: TGTGCCAGCAGTTCCCTCGCCGGCTATGGCTACACCTTC.

The CDR3 DNA reads as TGTGCCAGCAGGACCCTTAGGGGAACGAACACTGAAGCTTTCTTT. It codes for CASRTLRGTNTEAFF. V is TRBV5-6 and J is TRBJ1-1; TRBD1 might be the D (5 bases). Germline loops: CDR1 SGHDT, CDR2 YYEEEE. V was clipped by 5 bases and J by 1 base, with 15 bases between them. This CDR3 region has 15 residues.

The chain combines TRBV9 with TRBJ1-2, with 9 positions matching TRBD1. The CDR3 has 13 amino acids. Germline lookup yields CDR1 SGDLS and CDR2 YYNGEE. V lost 7 bases and J lost 8; bases outside the gene matches: 9. CDR3 loop: CASRSGTGSGYTF. The DNA for the CDR3 is TGTGCCAGCCGATCCGGGACAGGGAGCGGCTACACCTTC.

For this clone: The same CDR3 can be traced to other DNA sequences in this sample. The chain uses TRBV2 and TRBJ1-5; 7 positions match TRBD1. With V trimmed by 4 bases and J by 2 bases, 2 bases remained unmatched. The CDR3 has 14 residues. Germline CDR1 is SNHLY and CDR2 is FYNNEI. As DNA, the CDR3 is TGTGCCAGCAGTGGGACAGGTGGCAATCAGCCCCAGCATTTT. Its protein is CASSGTGGNQPQHF.

The V call is TRBV15, the J call TRBJ1-2; TRBD1 is a possible D gene (6 bases). V dropped 2 bases and J dropped 4 bases, with 11 bases sitting between them. Per the germline V gene, CDR1 is LNHNV and CDR2 is YYDKDF (reference sequence). The CDR3 extends over 14 amino acids. The CDR3 region has the DNA TGTGCCACCAGCAGAAACACAGGGACCTATGGCTACACCTTC. Protein sequence: CATSRNTGTYGYTF.

The genes are TRBV12-5 and TRBJ1-1; D is uncertain. CDR3 length: 15 amino acids. Between the trimmed V and J ends, which lost 6 bases and 3 bases, there was a span of 17 bases. The germline V gene has CDR1 LGHNT and CDR2 FRNRAP. CDR3 nucleotide sequence: TGTGCTAGTGGAATCGATTTTGAGGGCGACACTGAAGCTTTCTTT. Its translation is CASGIDFEGDTEAFF.

This clone was counted only a few times. This chain uses TRBV27 with TRBJ2-1, with 7 bases matching TRBD1. Trimming removed 5 bases from V and 5 bases from J; junction bases left unmatched: 6. Germline V gene lookup returns CDR1 MNHEY and CDR2 SMNVEV (reference sequence). The length of the CDR3 is 14 residues. The CDR3 loop is CASSKPGQNNEQFF. CDR3 nucleotide sequence: TGTGCCAGCAGTAAACCGGGACAGAACAATGAGCAGTTCTTC.

This chain uses TRBV5-1 with TRBJ2-7, with 8 bases lining up with TRBD2. The ends lost 2 bases at V and 3 bases at J; junction bases unmatched: 16. In germline, CDR1 is SGHRS, CDR2 YFSETQ. The CDR3 consists of 18 residues. The CDR3 reads CASSFKSPGLVEHYEQYF. The CDR3 nucleotides are TGCGCCAGCAGCTTTAAATCTCCGGGACTAGTAGAGCACTACGAGCAGTACTTC.

The chain joins TRBV30 to TRBJ1-6; 9 bases are shared with TRBD1. Trimming took 0 bases from V and 6 from J; bases not matched to a gene: 9. Looked up from germline, CDR1 is GTSNPN and CDR2 is SVGIG (reference sequence). This CDR3 is built from 17 residues. This chain's CDR3 is CAWSVYSSGQGNSPLHF. The CDR3 region has the DNA TGTGCCTGGAGTGTATATAGCTCGGGACAGGGTAATTCACCCCTCCACTTT.